This section outlines one T cell receptor beta chain sequence together with its context. Self-reported history from a screening survey and questionnaire set each donor's cohort. Two negative PCRs, clearance, or symptom resolution had been documented for recovered Cohort 3 donors. Original handling: Amplification from reference gene primers served as the basis for estimated nucleated cell counts. Measured with immunoSEQ multiplex PCR; TCRdb has only the in-frame clones, and not every one. For V, J and clone size, that table is used; D and trimming come from the DNA. The data show roughly 300,000 clones, approximately 81% seen once. The CDR3 contains 12 residues. V was clipped by 6 bases and J by 0 bases, with 6 bases between them. Germline V gives CDR1 KGHSH, CDR2 LQKENI. This record belongs to a study of blood T cell repertoires in COVID-19. On the study more broadly: Specimens from acute and convalescent COVID-19 originated in the United States, Italy and Spain.

The TCR sequence derives from a woman between 50 and 59 years old who had recovered from COVID-19. This chain links TRBV18 with TRBJ2-7; D is unresolved. The source material was PBMCs or T cells enriched from blood (not recorded which). The CDR3 reads CASSMSSYEQYF. The CDR3 nucleotides are TGTGCCAGCTCGATGAGCTCCTACGAGCAGTACTTC.